The sequence of this T cell receptor (beta chain) was determined in a study of blood T cell repertoires in COVID-19. Study as a whole: The study drew acute and convalescent COVID-19 samples from the United States, Italy and Spain. PBMCs, B-cell-depleted T cells, or T cells were the source of the cDNA or gDNA that made up the material.

Germline assignment: CDR1 SGHDN and CDR2 FVKESK. J lost 3 bases, V lost 4 bases, and 4 bases had no gene match. The CDR3 has 15 amino acids. The table lists this clone with a few counts. As handled by the study authors: Reference gene primer amplification gave nucleated cell count estimates. Only in-frame clones appear in the TCRdb table, and some are missing; sequencing was by immunoSEQ multiplex PCR. For V, J and clone size, that table is used; D and trimming come from the DNA. The table records hundreds of thousands of clones, around 87% of them present only once. The genes are TRBV14 and TRBJ2-5; 11 bases fit TRBD1. The sequenced material came from peripheral blood. This clonotype originated in a woman aged 25 to 39 who had recovered from COVID-19. In nucleotides, the CDR3 is TGTGCCAGCAGCCGCTTGGGACAGGGGGAAGAGACCCAGTACTTC. This codes for CASSRLGQGEETQYF. Full variable domain (remainder filled in from reference TRBV14 and TRBJ2-5): EAGVTQFPSHSVIEKGQTVTLRCDPISGHDNLYWYRRVMGKEIKFLLHFVKESKQDESGMPNNRFLAERTGGTYSTLKVQPAELEDSGVYFCASSRLGQGEETQYFGPGTRLLVL.